This entry features one TCR beta chain sequence. The antigen is not known. This specimen comes from a study of shared clonotypes between healthy human individuals. Trimming shortened V by 4 bases and J by 5 bases, and 12 bases separated the two germline ends. Per germline, CDR1 SGHTA and CDR2 FQGNSA. The CDR3 contains 14 residues. Clones were sequenced by immunoSEQ multiplex PCR, and TCRdb holds only the in-frame ones, with some missing. Among some 1.4 million clones listed, 95% to 97% were seen once. Findings of the study overall: Relative to clonotypes present in all four donors, those not shared had lower generation probabilities.

The TCR was taken from a young man in good health. Sequenced material: naive CD4+ T cells sorted from blood. Specified subset: CD45RA+ positively selected. The chain couples TRBV7-2 to TRBJ2-1; no clear D gene. The CDR3 reads CASSSFRRHNEQFF. The CDR3 DNA is TGTGCCAGCAGCTCATTTCGGCGGCACAATGAGCAGTTCTTC.